One sample yielded the 14 T cell receptor beta chains listed below, sequenced in a study of shared clonotypes between healthy human individuals. TCRdb's table, derived via immunoSEQ multiplex PCR, lists solely in-frame clones and lacks some. The table lists around 690,000 clones, roughly 88% of them singletons. Sequencing was done on a sample of memory CD8+ T cells from PBMCs. Specified subset: CD45RO+ cells pooled with CCR7-negative TemRA cells. All receptors come from a man aged 18 to 29 in good health. Some clones in this sample may be carry-over from other donors' samples.

The chain couples TRBV27 to TRBJ1-5, with TRBD1 matching over 7 bases. Germline V gene sequence: CDR1 MNHEY, CDR2 SMNVEV (reference sequence). CDR3 length equals 15 residues. V was pared by 5 bases and J by 7 bases, with 11 bases of the junction left unmatched. In nucleotides, the CDR3 is TGTGCCAGCAGTCAGCTCCCCGACAGGGAACAGCCCCAGCATTTT. It codes for CASSQLPDREQPQHF.

The chain joins TRBV14 to TRBJ1-1, with 9 positions matching TRBD1. The CDR3 runs 15 residues. Looked up from germline, CDR1 is SGHDN and CDR2 is FVKESK. Trimming removed 3 bases from V and 3 bases from J; junction bases left unmatched: 5. The CDR3 nucleotides read TGTGCCAGCAGCCACGACAGGGGGTACTACACTGAAGCTTTCTTT. Translation gives CASSHDRGYYTEAFF.

Only a few counts were recorded for this clone. The V gene is TRBV7-9, the J gene TRBJ1-2; the D is unclear. CDR1 is SEHNR and CDR2 is FQNEAQ in the germline V gene (reference sequence). Trimming shortened V by 5 bases and J by 3 bases, and 16 bases separated the two germline ends. The length of the CDR3 is 15 residues. The CDR3, as DNA: TGTGCCAGCAGCGGTGGACCGTGGCCTGACTATGGCTACACCTTC. Its protein product is CASSGGPWPDYGYTF.

CDR3 DNA: TGTGCCAGCAGCTCAATCCTTAGCGGGAGGGCCAACAATGAGCAGTTCTTC. This sequence encodes CASSSILSGRANNEQFF. The J gene is TRBJ2-1, the V gene TRBV11-2; TRBD2 matches at 11 bases. Per the germline V gene, CDR1 is SGHAT and CDR2 is FQNNGV. The CDR3 runs 17 residues. V trimming: 4 bases; J trimming: 5 bases; junction bases outside the gene matches: 10.

The chain is built from TRBV6-5 and TRBJ1-2, with unresolved D. This CDR3 is built from 12 residues. Trimming took off 8 bases at V and 5 bases at J, with 12 bases between the two ends. CDR1 MNHEY and CDR2 SVGAGI come from the germline V gene. Written as DNA, the CDR3 is TGTGCCAGCGTTGGAGGTCCGTATGGCTACACCTTC. Encoded protein: CASVGGPYGYTF.

V and J are TRBV27 and TRBJ2-7; D may be TRBD1 (6 bases). V lost 8 bases, J lost 5 bases, and 10 bases lay in between. The germline gives CDR1 MNHEY, CDR2 SMNVEV (reference sequence). The CDR3 spans 11 residues. CDR3 sequence (DNA): TGTGCCAGCTATCAGGGGAACGAGCAGTACTTC. The encoded protein is CASYQGNEQYF.

The chain links TRBV5-4 to TRBJ2-7, with 8 bases fitting TRBD2. Germline loops: CDR1 SGHNT, CDR2 YYREEE (reference sequence). Losses at the gene ends were 0 bases for V and 6 bases for J; bases not matched to a gene: 5. This CDR3 has 14 amino acids. The CDR3: CASSLVTSEGEQYF. CDR3 nucleotide sequence: TGTGCCAGCAGCTTGGTGACTAGCGAGGGCGAGCAGTACTTC.

As for this clone: Other DNA sequences within the sample encode an identical CDR3. The chain combines TRBV27 with TRBJ2-7; D is uncertain. The V gene lost 3 bases and the J gene lost 2 bases, with 8 bases spanning the gap. Germline V gene sequence: CDR1 MNHEY, CDR2 SMNVEV (reference sequence). This CDR3 is 13 amino acids long. CDR3 residues: CASSFSRTYEQYF. In DNA form, the CDR3 reads TGTGCCAGCAGTTTTAGCAGGACCTACGAGCAGTACTTC.

A single count supports this clone. The chain is built from TRBV27 and TRBJ2-7, with 9 nucleotides matching TRBD1. The J segment lost 2 bases and the V segment lost 4 bases, leaving 6 bases of the junction unmatched. The CDR3 totals 15 residues. Germline loops: CDR1 MNHEY, CDR2 SMNVEV (reference sequence). CDR3 residues: CASSYRDREPYEQYF. For the CDR3, the DNA is TGTGCCAGCAGTTACCGGGACAGGGAGCCCTACGAGCAGTACTTC.

DNA for the CDR3: TGTGCCAGCAGTTTTCTTAAGGAATTAGCCGACCAGTTCTTC. Encoded protein: CASSFLKELADQFF. This chain links TRBV28 with TRBJ2-1; no clear D gene. V lost 3 bases and J 13 bases, leaving 19 bases between the germline ends. From germline, CDR1 is MDHEN and CDR2 SYDVKM. CDR3 length equals 14 residues.

The rearrangement uses TRBV28 and TRBJ2-3; 7 bases are shared with TRBD1. Germline assignment: CDR1 MDHEN and CDR2 SYDVKM. The J segment lost 1 base and the V segment lost 5 bases, leaving 6 bases of the junction unmatched. The CDR3 totals 15 residues. CDR3 DNA sequence: TGTGCCAGCAGTCTTACCGACAGGGGCACAGATACGCAGTATTTT. This translates into CASSLTDRGTDTQYF.

The chain couples TRBV7-3 to TRBJ2-7, with a tentative D call TRBD1 (6 bases). CDR3 length: 13 residues. Germline CDR1 and CDR2: SGHTA and FQGTGA. Trimming shortened V by 7 bases and J by 9 bases, and 19 bases separated the two germline ends. The DNA for the CDR3 is TGTGCCAGCACCGACAGGTTGAGGATGTTGCAGTACTTC. Amino acid sequence: CASTDRLRMLQYF.

This clone was seen a few times. The chain couples TRBV2 to TRBJ1-5, with 10 positions matching TRBD1. Germline V gives CDR1 SNHLY, CDR2 FYNNEI. The CDR3 is 14 amino acids. Trimming removed 8 bases from V and 4 bases from J; junction bases left unmatched: 5. The CDR3 loop is CASLDRGDNQPQHF. The CDR3 DNA follows: TGTGCCAGCCTGGACAGGGGGGATAATCAGCCCCAGCATTTT.

The chain links TRBV4-3 to TRBJ2-7; D is ambiguous. The V end lost 0 bases, the J end lost 10 bases, and 19 bases lay between the germline ends. Germline loops: CDR1 LGHNA, CDR2 YSLEER. The CDR3 extends over 15 amino acids. The CDR3 sequence: CASSQEPRPPDPQYF. CDR3 bases: TGCGCCAGCAGCCAAGAGCCCAGGCCCCCCGACCCCCAGTACTTC.